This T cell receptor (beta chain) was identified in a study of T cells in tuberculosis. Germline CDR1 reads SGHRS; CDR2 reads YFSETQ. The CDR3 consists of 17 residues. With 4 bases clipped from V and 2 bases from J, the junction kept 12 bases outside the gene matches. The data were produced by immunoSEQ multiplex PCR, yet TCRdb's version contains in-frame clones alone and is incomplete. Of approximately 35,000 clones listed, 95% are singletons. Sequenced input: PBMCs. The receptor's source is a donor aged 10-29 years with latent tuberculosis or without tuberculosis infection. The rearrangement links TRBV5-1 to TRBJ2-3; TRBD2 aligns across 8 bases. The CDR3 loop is CASSHTSGGSPTDTQYF. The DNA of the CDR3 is TGCGCCAGCAGCCATACGAGCGGGGGATCCCCCACAGATACGCAGTATTTT.